The clone carrying this T cell receptor beta chain was picked up a small number of times. This record comes from a study of blood T cells in healthy people across ages. Germline V gene sequence: CDR1 SGHKS, CDR2 YYEKEE (reference sequence). V lost 3 bases and J lost 7; bases outside the gene matches: 9. The CDR3 is 15 residues long. Healthy Caucasians from Russia aged about 6 to 90 served as donors. For every donor, a draw yielded 7.5 to 10 milliliters of peripheral blood. Isolated PBMCs totaled at least 6.5 million in each sample. Through a sample-barcoded 5' primer and a J-beta primer mix, a second PCR was run for about 7 to 12 cycles. A template-switch adaptor containing 12 random nucleotides labeled each cDNA molecule. Each CDR3 protein gets one entry after TCRdb re-called the 5' RACE reads with MiXCR. In the table there are hundreds of thousands of distinct CDR3 sequences, roughly 21% of which are singletons.

The rearrangement uses TRBV5-5 and TRBJ1-4; 7 bases align to TRBD1. Source material: blood. This clonotype was sampled from a man in his sixties or seventies in good health. The CDR3 DNA reads as TGTGCCAGCAGCTCGTCACAGGGGTGGAGTGAAAAACTGTTTTTT. Protein sequence: CASSSSQGWSEKLFF.